The 8 T cell receptor beta chains reported below all come from one sample, sequenced in a study of PD-1 blockade in classical Hodgkin lymphoma. Time point denoted: cycle 4 day 1 (C4D1), after less than seven weeks of nivolumab. Relapse was seen in all patients after autologous stem cell transplantation, and brentuximab vedotin exposure was variable. TCRdb keeps only in-frame clones here, not all; method: immunoSEQ multiplex PCR. The profile covers tens of thousands of clones, with roughly 86% appearing a single time and approximately 6.9% taken by the ten largest. Sequences were derived from peripheral blood mononuclear cells (PBMCs), sampled before the fourth cycle of nivolumab. All receptors come from a human donor with classical Hodgkin lymphoma.

V usage is TRBV6-5 and J usage is TRBJ2-7; D remains unclear. V lost 0 bases to trimming and J lost 4 bases, with 7 bases between them. The CDR3 has 13 residues. Germline V CDR1 and CDR2: MNHEY, SVGAGI. CDR3 region: CASSYSGSYEQYF. CDR3 coding DNA: TGTGCCAGCAGTTACTCCGGTTCATACGAGCAGTACTTC.

The V gene is TRBV11-2, the J gene TRBJ2-3; no definite D call. The CDR3 is 16 amino acids. With 0 bases removed from V and 2 bases from J, the gap between germline ends came to 12 bases. Germline CDR1 reads SGHAT; CDR2 reads FQNNGV. CDR3 DNA: TGTGCCAGCAGCTTAGACGGGCGCATTACCACAGATACGCAGTATTTT. It translates to CASSLDGRITTDTQYF. Full variable domain (outside the CDR3, taken from reference TRBV11-2 and TRBJ2-3): EAGVAQSPRYKIIEKRQSVAFWCNPISGHATLYWYQQILGQGPKLLIQFQNNGVVDDSQLPKDRFSAERLKGVDSTLKIQPAKLEDSAVYLCASSLDGRITTDTQYFGPGTRLTVL.

This sequence joins TRBV11-2 and TRBJ2-1; TRBD2 matches 8 bases. The V gene end was trimmed by 1 base and the J gene end by 12 bases; junction bases not matched to a gene: 11. This CDR3 has 15 residues. Per germline, CDR1 SGHAT and CDR2 FQNNGV. CDR3 in DNA: TGTGCCAGCAGCTTAGGGAAGAGCGGGGGAAGAGGGCAGTTCTTC. It codes for CASSLGKSGGRGQFF.

The chain joins TRBV28 to TRBJ2-1, with 7 bases fitting TRBD2. This CDR3 region has 14 residues. CDR1 is MDHEN and CDR2 is SYDVKM in the germline V gene. The CDR3 reads CDQRRDYQDNEQFF. Here the CDR3 DNA reads TGTGACCAGCGTCGGGACTACCAAGACAATGAGCAGTTCTTC.

This chain links TRBV28 with TRBJ2-2; TRBD1 aligns across 11 bases. With 4 bases clipped from V and 4 bases from J, the junction kept 14 bases outside the gene matches. The CDR3 has 19 amino acids. Germline V gene data show CDR1 as MDHEN and CDR2 as SYDVKM. For the CDR3, the DNA is TGTGCCAGCAGTTCTTCCGGGACAGGGGGTCTCCCAGCCACCGGGGAGCTGTTTTTT. Translated: CASSSSGTGGLPATGELFF.

By share, this clone ranks as medium-sized. V gene TRBV7-9 combines with J gene TRBJ1-4, with D unclear. Germline values: CDR1 SEHNR, CDR2 FQNEAQ (reference sequence). V was cut by 1 base and J by 6 bases, with 12 bases left in between. The CDR3 sequence is 15 residues long. In nucleotides, the CDR3 is TGTGCCAGCAGCTTAGGGGATGTTGAGGATGAAAAACTGTTTTTT. As protein: CASSLGDVEDEKLFF.

This clone was picked up one time. This chain's CDR3 is CASSLTFRSGNNQPQHF. As DNA, the CDR3 is TGTGCCAGCAGCTTAACATTTCGGTCGGGCAACAATCAGCCCCAGCATTTT. This rearrangement joins TRBV7-3 to TRBJ1-5; D gene ambiguous. The CDR3 has 17 residues. V dropped 0 bases and J dropped 3 bases, with 15 bases sitting between them. Germline V lookup: CDR1 SGHTA, CDR2 FQGTGA.

The chain links TRBV27 to TRBJ2-1; 9 bases align to TRBD1. The germline gives CDR1 MNHEY, CDR2 SMNVEV (reference sequence). The CDR3 runs 15 residues. The J segment lost 3 bases and the V segment lost 7 bases, leaving 7 bases of the junction unmatched. The CDR3 DNA reads as TGTGCCAGCAAACCGGGACAGGGAGTCTACAATGAGCAGTTCTTC. Protein: CASKPGQGVYNEQFF.